The 12 T cell receptor beta chains given below trace back to one sample, sequenced in a study of CD8+CD57+ T cells in acquired aplastic anemia. Individuals selected for sequencing had exhibited CD8+CD57+ cell expansion on flow cytometry. Genomic DNA was employed as the template in profiling TCR beta VDJ and CDR3. TCRdb re-called the reads through MiXCR, storing one row per CDR3 protein. The sample has about 160,000 distinct CDR3 sequences, about 70% seen once. The sequenced sample was sorted CD4+, CD8+, or CD8+CD57+ T cells (not recorded which) from PBMCs. All receptors come from a human donor with aplastic anemia.

The chain couples TRBV10-3 to TRBJ1-1; D ambiguous. With 3 bases removed from V and 11 bases from J, the gap between germline ends came to 10 bases. Germline V gene sequence: CDR1 ENHRY, CDR2 SYGVKD. The CDR3 contains 11 residues. CDR3 loop: CAISDLGKAFF. CDR3 sequence (DNA): TGTGCCATCAGTGACCTGGGGAAGGCTTTCTTT.

The chain carries TRBV7-3 and TRBJ2-6; maybe TRBD2 (6 bases). Germline CDR1 SGHTA, CDR2 FQGTGA. This CDR3 is built from 18 residues. The V end lost 2 bases, the J end lost 0 bases, and 14 bases lay between the germline ends. The DNA of the CDR3 is TGTGCCAGCAGCTTAGGCGTGGGGGGACTCTCTGGGGCCAACGTCCTGACTTTC. It translates to CASSLGVGGLSGANVLTF.

CDR3 sequence: CATGGPSTDTQYF. For the CDR3, the DNA is TGTGCCACCGGGGGTCCATCCACAGATACGCAGTATTTT. V gene TRBV10-3 combines with J gene TRBJ2-3; D might be TRBD2 (6 bases). Trimming stripped 10 bases from V and 2 bases from J, with 13 bases between. Germline loops: CDR1 ENHRY, CDR2 SYGVKD. This CDR3 region has 13 residues.

The V gene is TRBV15, the J gene TRBJ2-1, with 15 bases identical to TRBD2. CDR1 is LNHNV, CDR2 YYDKDF, per germline (reference sequence). CDR3 size: 15 residues. Losses at the gene ends were 4 bases for V and 10 bases for J; bases not matched to a gene: 5. This CDR3 is CATSIIGLAGGEQFF. DNA for the CDR3: TGTGCCACCAGCATCATCGGACTAGCGGGAGGGGAGCAGTTCTTC. Supplemented by reference TRBV15 and TRBJ2-1, the full variable domain reads DAMVIQNPRYQVTQFGKPVTLSCSQTLNHNVMYWYQQKSSQAPKLLFHYYDKDFNNEADTPDNFQSRRPNTSFCFLDIRSPGLGDTAMYLCATSIIGLAGGEQFFGPGTRLTVL.

This clonotype was recorded once. CDR3 sequence reads: CASGAGTGQETQYF. CDR3 nucleotides: TGTGCCAGCGGGGCCGGGACAGGACAAGAGACCCAGTACTTC. The chain has TRBV2 and TRBJ2-5; 8 bases agree with TRBD1. V lost 8 bases to trimming and J lost 2 bases; unmatched junction nucleotides: 7. This CDR3 is built from 14 residues. CDR1 SNHLY and CDR2 FYNNEI come from the germline V gene.

For this clonotype: One end of the junction is discordant with germline, which a read error may explain. The gene calls are TRBV9 and TRBJ1-2, with D unclear. CDR1 is SGDLS, CDR2 YYNGEE, per germline. The CDR3 sequence is 15 residues long. The CDR3 is CASSARPSMAPGYTF. The CDR3, as DNA: TGTGCTAGCAGCGCGAGACCTTCTATGGCACCCGGCTACACCTTC.

This clonotype appeared many times. The chain combines TRBV6-4 with TRBJ2-2; 10 bases are a match to TRBD1. This CDR3 is 15 amino acids long. V lost 2 bases to trimming and J lost 3 bases; unmatched junction nucleotides: 0. Per the germline V gene, CDR1 is MRHNA and CDR2 is SNTAGT. In DNA, the CDR3 is TGTGCCAGCAGTGACGGGACAGGGGACACCGGGGAGCTGTTTTTT. Protein product: CASSDGTGDTGELFF.

The chain recombines TRBV10-3 with TRBJ1-2; D not resolved. Germline-derived CDR1 and CDR2 are ENHRY and SYGVKD. Trimming stripped 3 bases from V and 0 bases from J, with 11 bases between. The CDR3 is made up of 15 amino acids. This chain's CDR3 is CAISDRTAANYGYTF. The CDR3, as DNA: TGTGCCATCAGTGACCGGACGGCTGCTAACTATGGCTACACCTTC.

This sequence joins TRBV24-1 and TRBJ2-7; the match to TRBD1 covers 9 bases. Unmatched junction bases numbered 5, after V lost 9 bases and J lost 6 bases. The CDR3 is made up of 12 amino acids. Germline V lookup: CDR1 KGHDR, CDR2 SFDVKD. The CDR3 loop reads CATGDRAGEQYF. The CDR3, as DNA: TGTGCCACCGGGGACAGGGCGGGCGAGCAGTACTTC.

In this sample, this clonotype turned up a few times. The chain couples TRBV7-2 to TRBJ2-7; no clear D. Deletions cut 1 base from V and 6 bases from J, with 4 bases between. The CDR3 runs to 11 residues. Germline V gene data show CDR1 as SGHTA and CDR2 as FQGNSA. The CDR3 coding sequence is TGTGCCAGCAGCTTAGATGGCGAGCAGTACTTC. Its protein product is CASSLDGEQYF.

This chain uses TRBV14 with TRBJ2-7; D may be TRBD1 or TRBD2 (5 bases each). Trimming left V 4 bases short and J 2 bases short, with 18 bases between. Per germline, CDR1 SGHDN and CDR2 FVKESK. The CDR3 length is 16 residues. In DNA, the CDR3 is TGTGCCAGCAGCCCCCTATCCGGGACGGAAGCCTACGAGCAGTACTTC. This gives the protein CASSPLSGTEAYEQYF.

This clonotype turned up a few times. The rearrangement joins TRBV20-1 to TRBJ2-7; the D gene is possibly TRBD2 (5 bases). Between the trimmed V and J ends, which lost 1 base and 0 bases, there was a span of 7 bases. CDR1 is DFQATT and CDR2 is SNEGSKA in the germline V gene (reference sequence). The CDR3 runs 13 residues. CDR3 in amino acids: CSARAGSSYEQYF. CDR3 sequence (DNA): TGCAGTGCTAGAGCGGGATCCTCCTACGAGCAGTACTTC.